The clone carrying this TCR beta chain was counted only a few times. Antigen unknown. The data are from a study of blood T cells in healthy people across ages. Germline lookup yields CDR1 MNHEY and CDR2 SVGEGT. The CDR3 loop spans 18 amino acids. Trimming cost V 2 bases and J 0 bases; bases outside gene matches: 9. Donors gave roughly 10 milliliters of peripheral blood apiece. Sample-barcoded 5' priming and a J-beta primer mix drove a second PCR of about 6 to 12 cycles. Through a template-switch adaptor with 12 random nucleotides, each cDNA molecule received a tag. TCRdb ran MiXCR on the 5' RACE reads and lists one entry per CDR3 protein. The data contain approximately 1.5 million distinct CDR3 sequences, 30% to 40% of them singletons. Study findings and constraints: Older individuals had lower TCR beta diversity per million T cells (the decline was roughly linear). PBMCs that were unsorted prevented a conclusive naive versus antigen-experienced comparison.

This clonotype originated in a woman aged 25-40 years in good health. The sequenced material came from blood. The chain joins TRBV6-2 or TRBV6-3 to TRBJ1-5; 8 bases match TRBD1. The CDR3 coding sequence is TGTGCCAGCAGTTACGTTGGCCAGGGGGCTGGTAGCAATCAGCCCCAGCATTTT. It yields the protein CASSYVGQGAGSNQPQHF.